This T cell receptor beta chain was identified during a study of cytomegalovirus exposure and HLA in healthy donors. About the study: Samples from HLA-typed donors yielded about 85 million unique TCRs in an early data release.

Remarks on this clone: Its specificity is not known.

Use of 60 Vbeta and 13 Jbeta primers characterized the PCR. Original processing notes: Roughly 10 million shared chains were among 80 million or so unique TCR beta chains counted in a later analysis. Profiling relied on immunoSEQ multiplex PCR, and the TCRdb table lists in-frame clones only, not all of them. D and trimming come from the DNA, and the V and J calls and clone size come from that table. The sample contains around 150,000 clones, 76% of which appear only once. The study, taken as a whole, reports: The authors later found most CMV-associated TCR beta chains appeared HLA-restricted.

This CDR3 has 17 residues. The trim removed 3 bases at V and 2 bases at J, leaving 10 bases unmatched. Looked up from germline, CDR1 is SGHTA and CDR2 is FQGNSA. Every donor was a healthy person donating bone marrow. The receptor was derived from a man between 35 and 55 years old in good health and CMV-seronegative. The sequenced sample consisted of PBMCs. The rearrangement uses TRBV7-2 and TRBJ2-4; TRBD2 aligns across 7 bases. CDR3 residues: CASSLGSGMGPKNIQYF. The CDR3 DNA reads as TGTGCCAGCAGCTTGGGGAGCGGGATGGGGCCCAAAAACATTCAGTACTTC.